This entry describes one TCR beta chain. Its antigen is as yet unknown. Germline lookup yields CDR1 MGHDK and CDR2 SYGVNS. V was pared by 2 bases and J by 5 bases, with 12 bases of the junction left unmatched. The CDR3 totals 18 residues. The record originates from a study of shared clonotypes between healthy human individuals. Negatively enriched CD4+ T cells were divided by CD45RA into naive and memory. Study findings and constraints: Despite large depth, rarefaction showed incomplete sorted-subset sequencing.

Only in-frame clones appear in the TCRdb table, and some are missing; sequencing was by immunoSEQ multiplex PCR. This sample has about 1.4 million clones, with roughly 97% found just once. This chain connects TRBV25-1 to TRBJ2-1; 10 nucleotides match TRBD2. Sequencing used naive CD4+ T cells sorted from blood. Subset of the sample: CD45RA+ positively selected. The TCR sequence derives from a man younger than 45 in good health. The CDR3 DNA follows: TGTGCCAGCAGTGAAGACAAACTACTAGCGGGGATACACAATGAGCAGTTCTTC. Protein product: CASSEDKLLAGIHNEQFF.